Below, 10 T cell receptor beta chains from the same sample are listed, as sequenced in a study of patients and donors after allogeneic stem cell transplantation. TCRdb processed the RT-PCR reads anew with MiXCR; each CDR3 protein has one entry. The data contain about a million distinct CDR3 sequences, 18% of them singletons. The sequencing input was blood, either unsorted or a sorted T cell fraction (not recorded which). These receptors originate from a human donor who was either an allogeneic HSCT recipient or a stem cell or donor lymphocyte infusion donor (not recorded which). It is not recorded whose cells these are; they may come from a transplant donor.

This clonotype was detected only a few times. The V call is TRBV5-1, the J call TRBJ2-5; the D gene is possibly TRBD1 (5 bases). Germline assignment: CDR1 SGHRS and CDR2 YFSETQ. V lost 6 bases to trimming and J lost 5 bases, with 14 bases between them. The CDR3 has 13 amino acids. The CDR3 spells CASNGADWETQYF. The DNA for the CDR3 is TGCGCCAGCAATGGGGCGGATTGGGAGACCCAGTACTTC.

This clonotype was recorded many times. This chain links TRBV6-5 with TRBJ1-1; D is perhaps TRBD1 (5 bases). Germline loops: CDR1 MNHEY, CDR2 SVGAGI. V gave up 2 bases and J gave up 3 bases, with 7 bases separating them. This CDR3 contains 13 residues. The CDR3 reads CASSYGRDTEAFF. The CDR3 DNA follows: TGTGCCAGCAGTTACGGCAGGGACACTGAAGCTTTCTTT.

This clonotype was detected only a few times. For the CDR3, the DNA is TGTGCCAGCAGATCTAGCGGGGGGACCTTCAATGAGCAGTTCTTC. This translates into CASRSSGGTFNEQFF. This chain uses TRBV6-2 or TRBV6-3 with TRBJ2-1, with TRBD2 identical over 11 bases. The CDR3 runs to 15 residues. Germline CDR1 reads MNHEY; CDR2 reads SVGEGT. V shed 6 bases, J shed 6 bases, and the junction held 7 bases outside the gene matches.

This clonotype was seen many times. The chain links TRBV4-2 to TRBJ1-1; tentative D call: TRBD1 (5 bases). Germline CDR1 LGHNA, CDR2 YNFKEQ. Between the trimmed V and J ends, which lost 2 bases and 1 base, there was a span of 8 bases. The CDR3 is made up of 14 amino acids. The CDR3 region has the DNA TGTGCCAGCAGCCAACCTGGGGGGAACACTGAAGCTTTCTTT. Protein: CASSQPGGNTEAFF.

The sample holds a few counts of this clonotype. As DNA, the CDR3 is TGCGCCAGCCGTCTTGGGACTACAACCTACAATGAGCAGTTCTTC. It translates to CASRLGTTTYNEQFF. The genes are TRBV5-1 and TRBJ2-1; TRBD2 agrees at 7 bases. Per the germline V gene, CDR1 is SGHRS and CDR2 is YFSETQ. After removal of 7 bases from V and 2 bases from J, the junction contained 9 bases not matched to a gene. The CDR3 extends over 15 amino acids.

This clonotype was recorded a few times. V gene TRBV27 combines with J gene TRBJ2-7; perhaps TRBD1 as D (6 bases). V lost 5 bases and J lost 2, with 13 bases in between. The CDR3 spans 14 residues. CDR1 is MNHEY and CDR2 is SMNVEV in the germline V gene (reference sequence). The CDR3 spells CASSIWQGPYEQYF. In nucleotides, the CDR3 is TGTGCCAGCAGTATCTGGCAGGGGCCCTACGAGCAGTACTTC.

V and J are TRBV12-3 or TRBV12-4 and TRBJ2-3; possible D gene TRBD1, 6 bases. Trimming took 8 bases from V and 4 from J, leaving 19 bases between them. This CDR3 region has 15 residues. CDR3 region: CASVPNGRGSDTQYF. The CDR3, as DNA: TGTGCCAGCGTCCCTAATGGCAGGGGATCAGATACGCAGTATTTT.

CDR3 sequence: CASSPRVLNLGYTEAFF. DNA for the CDR3: TGTGCCAGCAGTCCCCGGGTCCTCAACCTGGGGTACACTGAAGCTTTCTTT. The chain recombines TRBV27 with TRBJ1-1; D remains ambiguous. Looked up from germline, CDR1 is MNHEY and CDR2 is SMNVEV (reference sequence). This CDR3 comprises 17 residues. V was shortened by 5 bases and J by 3 bases, with 22 bases between the two germline ends.

This clonotype was seen a handful of times. The genes are TRBV4-3 and TRBJ2-7; a weak D match, TRBD2 (5 bases). This CDR3 comprises 15 residues. Trimming cost V 1 base and J 0 bases, with 10 bases left between them. Germline-derived CDR1 and CDR2 are LGHNA and YSLEER. CDR3 in amino acids: CASSQGTSSSYEQYF. In nucleotides, the CDR3 is TGCGCCAGCAGCCAAGGGACTTCTAGCTCCTACGAGCAGTACTTC.

This clonotype was detected only a few times. The chain couples TRBV5-1 to TRBJ1-1; D uncertain. Per germline, CDR1 SGHRS and CDR2 YFSETQ. V lost 1 base to trimming and J lost 3 bases, with 10 bases between them. This CDR3 region has 14 residues. CDR3 loop: CASSLSSGDTEAFF. DNA of the CDR3: TGCGCCAGCAGCTTGTCTTCGGGAGACACTGAAGCTTTCTTT.